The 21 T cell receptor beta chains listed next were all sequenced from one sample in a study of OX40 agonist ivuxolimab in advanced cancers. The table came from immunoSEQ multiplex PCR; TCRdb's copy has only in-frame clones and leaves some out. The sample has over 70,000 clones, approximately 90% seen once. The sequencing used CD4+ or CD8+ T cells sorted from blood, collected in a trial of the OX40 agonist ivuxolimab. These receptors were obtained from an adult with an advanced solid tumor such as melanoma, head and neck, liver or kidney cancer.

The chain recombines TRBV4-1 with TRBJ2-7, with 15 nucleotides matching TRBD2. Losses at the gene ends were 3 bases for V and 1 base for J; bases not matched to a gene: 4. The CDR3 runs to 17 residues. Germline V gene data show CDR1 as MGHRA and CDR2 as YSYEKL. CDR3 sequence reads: CASSQTGTSGGSYEQYF. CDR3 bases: TGCGCCAGCAGCCAGACCGGGACTAGCGGGGGGTCCTACGAGCAGTACTTC.

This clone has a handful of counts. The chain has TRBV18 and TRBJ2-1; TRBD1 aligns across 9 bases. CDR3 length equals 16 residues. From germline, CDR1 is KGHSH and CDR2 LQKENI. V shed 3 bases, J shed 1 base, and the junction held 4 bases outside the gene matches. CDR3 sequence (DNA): TGTGCCAGCTCACCCCTGGGACAGGGATCCTACAATGAGCAGTTCTTC. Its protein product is CASSPLGQGSYNEQFF.

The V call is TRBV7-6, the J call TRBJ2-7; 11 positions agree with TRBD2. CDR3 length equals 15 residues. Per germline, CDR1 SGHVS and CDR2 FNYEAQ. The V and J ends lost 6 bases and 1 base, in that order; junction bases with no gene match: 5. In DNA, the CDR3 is TGTGCCAGCAGACCGGGACTAGCGGAATCCTACGAGCAGTACTTC. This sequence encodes CASRPGLAESYEQYF.

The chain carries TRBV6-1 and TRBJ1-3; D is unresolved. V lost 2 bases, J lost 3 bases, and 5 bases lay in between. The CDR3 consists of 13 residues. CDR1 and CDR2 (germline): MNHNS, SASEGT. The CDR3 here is CASSENSGNTIYF. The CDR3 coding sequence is TGTGCCAGCAGTGAAAACAGTGGAAACACCATATATTTT.

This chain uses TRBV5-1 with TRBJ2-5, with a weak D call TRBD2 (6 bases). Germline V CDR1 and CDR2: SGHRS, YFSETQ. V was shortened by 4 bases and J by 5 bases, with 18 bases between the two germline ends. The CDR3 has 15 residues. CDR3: CASSGGTDVGETQYF. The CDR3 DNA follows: TGCGCCAGCAGCGGCGGGACCGACGTGGGTGAGACCCAGTACTTC.

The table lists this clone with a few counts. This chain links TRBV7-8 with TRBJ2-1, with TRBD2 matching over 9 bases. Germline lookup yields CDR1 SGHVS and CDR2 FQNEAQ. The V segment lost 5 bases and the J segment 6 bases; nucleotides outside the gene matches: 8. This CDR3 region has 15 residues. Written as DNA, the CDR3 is TGTGCCAGCAGCCCGTCAATAGCGGGAGTCAATGAGCAGTTCTTC. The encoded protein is CASSPSIAGVNEQFF.

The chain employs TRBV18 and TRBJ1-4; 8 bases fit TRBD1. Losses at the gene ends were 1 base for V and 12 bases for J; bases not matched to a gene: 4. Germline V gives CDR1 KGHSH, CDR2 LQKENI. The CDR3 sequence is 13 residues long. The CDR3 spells CASSPRGQGELFF. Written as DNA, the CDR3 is TGTGCCAGCTCACCACGTGGACAGGGCGAACTGTTTTTT.

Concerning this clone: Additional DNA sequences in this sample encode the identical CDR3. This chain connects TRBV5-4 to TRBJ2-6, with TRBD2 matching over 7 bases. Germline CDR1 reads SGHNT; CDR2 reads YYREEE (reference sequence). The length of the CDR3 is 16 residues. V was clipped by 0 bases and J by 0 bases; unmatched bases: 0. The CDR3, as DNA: TGTGCCAGCAGCTTGGGCGGGAGCTCTGGGGCCAACGTCCTGACTTTC. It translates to CASSLGGSSGANVLTF.

DNA of the CDR3: TGTGCCAGCCACGGGAGGGGGAGCTCCTACGAGCAGTACTTC. Translation: CASHGRGSSYEQYF. The V gene is TRBV28, the J gene TRBJ2-7, with 8 positions matching TRBD2. V lost 8 bases to trimming and J lost 0 bases; unmatched junction nucleotides: 6. Germline V gene sequence: CDR1 MDHEN, CDR2 SYDVKM. The CDR3 runs 14 residues.

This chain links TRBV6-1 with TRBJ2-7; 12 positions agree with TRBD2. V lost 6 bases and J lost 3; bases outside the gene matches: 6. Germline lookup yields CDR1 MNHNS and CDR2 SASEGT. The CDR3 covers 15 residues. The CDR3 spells CASRALTSGSYEQYF. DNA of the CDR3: TGTGCCAGCAGAGCGCTGACTAGCGGGAGCTACGAGCAGTACTTC.

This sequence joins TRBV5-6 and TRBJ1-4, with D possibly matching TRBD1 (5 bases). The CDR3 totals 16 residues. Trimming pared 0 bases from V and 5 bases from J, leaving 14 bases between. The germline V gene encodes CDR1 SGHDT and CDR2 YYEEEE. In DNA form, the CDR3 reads TGTGCCAGCAGCTTGGAGGCAGGGCCGCGGAATGAAAAACTGTTTTTT. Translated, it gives CASSLEAGPRNEKLFF.

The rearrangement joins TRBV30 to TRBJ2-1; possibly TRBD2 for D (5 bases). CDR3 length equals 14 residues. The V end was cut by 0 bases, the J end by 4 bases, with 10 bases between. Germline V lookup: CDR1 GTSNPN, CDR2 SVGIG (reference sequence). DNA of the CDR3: TGTGCCTGGAGTGTCTTACGGAGGTACAATGAGCAGTTCTTC. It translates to CAWSVLRRYNEQFF.

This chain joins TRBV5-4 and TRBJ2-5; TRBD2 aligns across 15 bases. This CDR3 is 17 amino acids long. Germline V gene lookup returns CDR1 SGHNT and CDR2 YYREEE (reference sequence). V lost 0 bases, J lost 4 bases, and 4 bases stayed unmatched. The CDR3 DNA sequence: TGTGCCAGCAGCTTGGCTCGGACTAGCGGGAGGGGAGAGACCCAGTACTTC. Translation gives CASSLARTSGRGETQYF.

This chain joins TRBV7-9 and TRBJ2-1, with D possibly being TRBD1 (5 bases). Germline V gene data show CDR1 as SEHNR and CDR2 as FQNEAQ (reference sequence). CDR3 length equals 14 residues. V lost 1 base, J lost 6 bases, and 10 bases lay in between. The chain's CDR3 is CASSLEGAVNEQFF. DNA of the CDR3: TGTGCCAGCAGCTTAGAAGGGGCAGTCAATGAGCAGTTCTTC.

The CDR3 nucleotides read TGTGCCAGCTCACCACCGGGTGCGATGAACACTGAAGCTTTCTTT. Translation gives CASSPPGAMNTEAFF. The rearrangement links TRBV18 to TRBJ1-1; no definite D call. Germline V gene lookup returns CDR1 KGHSH and CDR2 LQKENI. The germline V and J ends were trimmed by 0 bases and 0 bases, with 8 bases remaining between them. The CDR3 has 15 residues.

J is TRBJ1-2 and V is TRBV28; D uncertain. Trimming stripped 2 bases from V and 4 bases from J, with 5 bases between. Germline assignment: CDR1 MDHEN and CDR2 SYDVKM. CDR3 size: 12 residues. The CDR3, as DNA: TGTGCCAGCAGTTTAAGGTTCTATGGCTACACCTTC. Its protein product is CASSLRFYGYTF.

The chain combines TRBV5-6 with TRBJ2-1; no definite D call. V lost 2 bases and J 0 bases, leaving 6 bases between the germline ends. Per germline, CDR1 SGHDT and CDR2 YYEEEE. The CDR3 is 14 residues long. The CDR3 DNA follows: TGTGCCAGCAGCTTTGGGTTCTCCTACAATGAGCAGTTCTTC. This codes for CASSFGFSYNEQFF.

The chain's CDR3 is CASSLGQGSSQRYTF. For the CDR3, the DNA is TGTGCCAGCAGTTTGGGCCAGGGTTCTTCTCAACGCTACACCTTC. The chain is built from TRBV28 and TRBJ1-2; TRBD1 might be the D (5 bases). CDR3 length: 15 residues. Germline V gene data show CDR1 as MDHEN and CDR2 as SYDVKM. Trimming left V 3 bases short and J 9 bases short, with 20 bases between.

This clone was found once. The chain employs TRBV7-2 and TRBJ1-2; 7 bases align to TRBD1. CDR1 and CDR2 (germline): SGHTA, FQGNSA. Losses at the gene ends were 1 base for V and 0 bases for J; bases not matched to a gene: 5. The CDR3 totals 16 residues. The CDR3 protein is CASSLVRTGSNYGYTF. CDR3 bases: TGTGCCAGCAGCTTAGTCCGGACAGGTTCTAACTATGGCTACACCTTC.

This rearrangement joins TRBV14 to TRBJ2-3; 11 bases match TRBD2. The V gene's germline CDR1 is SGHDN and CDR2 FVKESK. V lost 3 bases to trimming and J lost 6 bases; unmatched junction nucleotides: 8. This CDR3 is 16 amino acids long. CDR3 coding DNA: TGTGCCAGCAGCCAGCCCTCTAGCGGGAGGAAGGATACGCAGTATTTT. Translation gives CASSQPSSGRKDTQYF.

CDR3 in DNA: TGTGCCAGCAGGCGGACCACAAATTACGAGCAGTACTTC. Translation gives CASRRTTNYEQYF. The gene calls are TRBV6-5 and TRBJ2-7; D call uncertain. The length of the CDR3 is 13 residues. V was cut by 6 bases and J by 4 bases, with 13 bases left in between. Germline CDR1 reads MNHEY; CDR2 reads SVGAGI.